Reported below is one T cell receptor beta chain. The specificity of this receptor is unknown. No much larger clonotype is one base removed from it; base qualities were not supplied. These data belong to a study of beta chain features in type 1 diabetes listed by TCRdb under 2018. In terms of the full investigation: Mean age, gender distribution, total cell number and subset yield were not different between patients and healthy donors. A total of 100 million to 140 million sorted cells were examined across all samples, and the number of cells per subset was strongly correlated with RNA yield. In the study, TCRB repertoires of sorted circulating CD4+ T cell subsets from recently diagnosed type 1 diabetes patients were compared with those of matched healthy donors. Naive and central memory subsets were obtained from all 30 or so donors, but regulatory and stem cell-like memory subsets were isolated from only 8 patients and roughly 8 healthy donors. Paper-wide results and their limitations: A moderate but significant shortening of TCRB CDR3 length was observed in type 1 diabetes patients in all four CD4+ subsets. At VDJ recombination sites, type 1 diabetes patients had fewer insertions and more deleted nucleotides, which implies abnormalities in thymic rearrangement. Because cDNA was sequenced instead of genomic DNA, activated cells with high expression could be over-represented, although the groups did not differ in activation or CD3 levels. Naive, central memory and regulatory TCRB repertoires appeared to be more similar among patients than among healthy donors. PCR might favor shorter templates, but patient and control samples were amplified and corrected together, so any skew would affect both groups equally. Only small numbers of individuals were included in the HLA sub-analyses, which left unresolved whether HLA type had any influence on TCRB rearrangement.

Each donor gave one peripheral blood draw, roughly 120 mL on average, collected into heparinised tubes. A BD FACSAria II was used to sort naive, central memory, regulatory and stem cell-like memory CD4+ T cells with a panel that included CD45RO, CCR7, CD25, CD127, CD95 and CD27. Every sorted population had a purity above 98%. PBMCs were isolated right away by Lymphoprep density gradient centrifugation and were stained directly, without culture. So that batch effects would be minimized, each experiment stained and sorted samples in pairs, pairing one healthy donor with one patient. The cysteine opens and the phenylalanine closes a CDR3 of 14 amino acids. Only CDR3 DNA is held: 42 bases, read in frame from base 1. According to the germline V gene (reference sequence), CDR1 reads MNHEY and CDR2 reads SMNVEV. The V end gives up 3 bases and the J end 5 bases, leaving 6 bases in the junction not matched to a gene.

The entire isolated RNA was reverse transcribed using the High Capacity cDNA Reverse Transcription Kit, and thus expressed TCRB transcripts were sequenced. Deep immunoSEQ sequencing was performed on naive, central memory and regulatory T cell samples, with an average of around 3.5 million total reads per sample. Sorted cells were lysed in RLT buffer, and RNA was extracted using DNase-treated RNeasy Micro or Mini kits according to cell number. To prevent cross-contamination, every cell subset was processed on its own, while patient and healthy donor samples were processed together. The immunoSEQ multiplex PCR was used to amplify TCRB sequences from cDNA, generating 87-bp fragments that spanned the CDR3 region. Sequencing of the amplicons was done on the Illumina HiSeq platform. The source study handled its data this way. PCR bias was corrected computationally using synthetic template baselines, and reads within Hamming distance 2 were collapsed, with unmergeable singletons discarded. By aligning reads against IMGT, V, D and J genes, CDR3 length, and insertions or deletions at six rearrangement sites were assigned. Clonotype counts were normalized to sorted cell number within each subset before computing true diversity and Gini coefficients with the tcR R package. Repertoire sharing was quantified using the overlap coefficient calculated on TCRB nucleotide sequences. Imported from immuneACCESS, the table was reduced by TCRdb to in-frame sequences with V and J called. These copies leave out some clones; in studies compared against another copy, an unresolved V gene accounts for under half, and the cause of the remainder is not known. V and J calls plus clone size are reproduced from that table; the DNA served to infer D and trimming. For this sample there are about 150,000 clones; 6.5% to 8.5% appear just once. Roughly 0.5% of the sample belongs to the ten largest clones.

The receptor was isolated from a man between 18 and 35 years old with type 1 diabetes. The chain uses TRBV27 and TRBJ2-7; 8 bases in the middle match TRBD2. What was sequenced was central memory CD4+ T cells from blood. The nucleotides are TGTGCCAGCAGTTTCTCGGGGACTAGGAACGAGCAGTACTTC. Its protein is CASSFSGTRNEQYF.